The 32 T cell receptor beta chains presented below share a single source sample, sequenced in a study of OX40 agonist ivuxolimab in advanced cancers. Here immunoSEQ multiplex PCR was the method, and the copy in TCRdb shows in-frame clones only, minus some. The table lists 50,000 or so clones, 86% of them singletons, with more than 0.8% in the top ten. The sequencing here drew on CD4+ or CD8+ T cells sorted from blood, taken in a trial of the OX40 agonist ivuxolimab. The receptors come from an adult with an advanced solid tumor such as melanoma, head and neck, liver or kidney cancer.

This rearrangement joins TRBV28 to TRBJ1-6; no firm D call. Germline values: CDR1 MDHEN, CDR2 SYDVKM. The CDR3 is made up of 12 amino acids. Trimming cost V 5 bases and J 8 bases, with 7 bases left between them. For the CDR3, the DNA is TGTGCCAGCAGTGACGGGTATTCACCCCTCCACTTT. Protein product: CASSDGYSPLHF.

The V and J genes are TRBV5-8 and TRBJ2-1, with TRBD1 as a possible D gene (5 bases). CDR3 size: 15 residues. In germline, CDR1 is SGHTS, CDR2 YDEGEE. V lost 3 bases and J 2 bases, leaving 12 bases between the germline ends. The CDR3 sequence: CASSSQGFPYNEQFF. CDR3 nucleotide sequence: TGTGCCAGCAGCTCTCAGGGATTTCCCTACAATGAGCAGTTCTTC.

The V and J genes are TRBV5-1 and TRBJ2-1; D possibly corresponds to TRBD2 (6 bases). The CDR3 consists of 13 residues. The germline V gene encodes CDR1 SGHRS and CDR2 YFSETQ. V gave up 3 bases and J gave up 6 bases, with 10 bases separating them. CDR3 in DNA: TGCGCCAGCAGCTACGCGGGGCGCAATGAGCAGTTCTTC. Amino acids: CASSYAGRNEQFF.

The J gene is TRBJ1-1, the V gene TRBV10-2; TRBD1 might be the D (6 bases). V was cut by 4 bases and J by 7 bases, with 13 bases left in between. Germline CDR1 is WSHSY and CDR2 is SAAADI. The CDR3 runs 13 residues. Written as DNA, the CDR3 is TGCGCCAGCAGTGTAGGCAGGGGAAGTGAAGCTTTCTTT. Residues: CASSVGRGSEAFF.

The V call is TRBV5-4, the J call TRBJ1-1, with 9 positions matching TRBD1. With 4 bases clipped from V and 0 bases from J, the junction kept 16 bases outside the gene matches. Germline CDR1 is SGHNT and CDR2 is YYREEE (reference sequence). CDR3 length: 19 residues. The CDR3 here is CASSRGGLGTGRMNTEAFF. Here the CDR3 DNA reads TGTGCCAGCAGCAGGGGGGGCCTGGGGACAGGGAGGATGAACACTGAAGCTTTCTTT.

The chain couples TRBV5-1 to TRBJ1-2; 9 nucleotides line up with TRBD1. Trimming at V came to 4 bases and at J to 7 bases, leaving 8 bases not matched to a gene. The CDR3 covers 14 residues. Germline loops: CDR1 SGHRS, CDR2 YFSETQ. DNA of the CDR3: TGCGCCAGCAGCACCGGAACAGGGGGCGTTGGCTACACCTTC. The encoded protein is CASSTGTGGVGYTF.

The V call is TRBV28, the J call TRBJ1-5; tentatively, D is TRBD1 (5 bases). The CDR3 covers 17 residues. Germline V gene sequence: CDR1 MDHEN, CDR2 SYDVKM. Between the trimmed V and J ends, which lost 5 bases and 3 bases, there was a span of 20 bases. The CDR3 loop reads CASSPSSPGVNNQPQHF. CDR3 nucleotide sequence: TGTGCCAGCAGTCCCTCCAGTCCGGGGGTAAACAATCAGCCCCAGCATTTT.

The J gene is TRBJ2-7, the V gene TRBV6-5; 7 nucleotides align to TRBD2. CDR3 length: 15 residues. Per germline, CDR1 MNHEY and CDR2 SVGAGI. The V and J ends lost 2 bases and 6 bases, in that order; junction bases with no gene match: 10. This chain's CDR3 is CASSYGSRRGGEQYF. The CDR3 nucleotides read TGTGCCAGCAGTTACGGGTCTAGGCGCGGGGGCGAGCAGTACTTC.

This chain uses TRBV7-6 with TRBJ2-1, with 7 nucleotides matching TRBD2. The germline gives CDR1 SGHVS, CDR2 FNYEAQ. V was clipped by 0 bases and J by 2 bases; unmatched bases: 1. This CDR3 contains 15 residues. The CDR3 sequence: CASSLAAGPYNEQFF. The CDR3 DNA reads as TGTGCCAGCAGCTTAGCAGCGGGACCCTACAATGAGCAGTTCTTC.

The DNA for the CDR3 is TGTGCCAGCAGTGAAGGGACGTGGGACTACGAGCAGTACTTC. Translating gives CASSEGTWDYEQYF. The gene calls are TRBV2 and TRBJ2-7; D uncertain. CDR1 is SNHLY and CDR2 is FYNNEI in the germline V gene. Deletions cut 1 base from V and 3 bases from J, with 10 bases between. This CDR3 is 14 amino acids long.

The chain couples TRBV7-9 to TRBJ2-3; D might be TRBD2 (7 bases). CDR1 and CDR2 (germline): SEHNR, FQNEAQ (reference sequence). The CDR3 runs 14 residues. The V end lost 3 bases, the J end lost 2 bases, and 9 bases lay between the germline ends. The CDR3 protein is CASSLGGATDTQYF. The CDR3 DNA reads TGTGCCAGCAGCTTGGGGGGGGCCACAGATACGCAGTATTTT.

V is TRBV19 and J is TRBJ2-5; 7 bases are shared with TRBD2. Germline V gene lookup returns CDR1 LNHDA and CDR2 SQIVND (reference sequence). V lost 3 bases, J lost 5 bases, and 3 bases stayed unmatched. The CDR3 totals 13 residues. The CDR3: CASSMGGWETQYF. In nucleotides, the CDR3 is TGTGCCAGTAGTATGGGGGGGTGGGAGACCCAGTACTTC.

V is TRBV11-2 and J is TRBJ1-2, with a possible D match to TRBD1 (6 bases). This CDR3 has 17 amino acids. CDR1 and CDR2 from the germline V gene are SGHAT and FQNNGV. V gave up 4 bases and J gave up 7 bases, with 25 bases separating them. The chain's CDR3 is CASSSLITGLHGGGYTF. The CDR3 nucleotides are TGTGCCAGCAGCTCTTTAATTACAGGGCTTCATGGTGGTGGCTACACCTTC.

This clone has a handful of counts. This sequence joins TRBV6-6 and TRBJ2-5; D is unresolved. The ends were cut back, 6 bases at V and 2 bases at J, with 10 bases in the middle. The CDR3 is 13 amino acids. Germline V gives CDR1 MNHNY, CDR2 SVGAGI (reference sequence). Here the CDR3 DNA reads TGTGCCAGCAGATTATTCCGACAAGAGACCCAGTACTTC. Translation gives CASRLFRQETQYF.

This chain links TRBV4-2 with TRBJ2-1; perhaps TRBD2 as D (7 bases). Trimming left V 0 bases short and J 4 bases short, with 16 bases between. This CDR3 spans 17 amino acids. Germline lookup yields CDR1 LGHNA and CDR2 YNFKEQ. CDR3 protein: CASSQDLLGGAYNEQFF. CDR3 bases: TGTGCCAGCAGCCAAGATCTTCTGGGGGGGGCGTACAATGAGCAGTTCTTC.

This clone is a singleton in its sample. The chain uses TRBV29-1 and TRBJ2-5, with D unclear. The CDR3 contains 13 residues. V gave up 3 bases and J gave up 10 bases, with 18 bases separating them. Germline CDR1 and CDR2: SQVTM and ANQGSEA. CDR3 bases: TGCAGCGTTGATACCCCCCCCGTGTTGGGCCAGTACTTC. Amino acids: CSVDTPPVLGQYF.

The chain combines TRBV28 with TRBJ2-3, with D possibly being TRBD1 (5 bases). The CDR3 runs to 15 residues. With 7 bases removed from V and 2 bases from J, the gap between germline ends came to 16 bases. Per germline, CDR1 MDHEN and CDR2 SYDVKM. The CDR3 reads CASTGLALNTDTQYF. As DNA, the CDR3 is TGTGCCAGCACAGGGCTGGCCCTCAACACAGATACGCAGTATTTT.

The V call is TRBV5-8, the J call TRBJ2-1; 7 positions match TRBD2. V dropped 0 bases and J dropped 7; count of bases not matched to a gene: 7. This CDR3 is built from 15 residues. The V gene's germline CDR1 is SGHTS and CDR2 YDEGEE. The CDR3 is CASSLGTRKSNEQFF. The CDR3 DNA reads as TGTGCCAGCAGCTTGGGGACTAGAAAAAGTAATGAGCAGTTCTTC.

The rearrangement uses TRBV6-5 and TRBJ2-2, with D hard to call. V gave up 6 bases and J gave up 0 bases, with 11 bases separating them. Germline V gene lookup returns CDR1 MNHEY and CDR2 SVGAGI. This CDR3 has 15 amino acids. As DNA, the CDR3 is TGTGCCAGCAGGCCTCGTATAGCGAACACCGGGGAGCTGTTTTTT. Translating it yields CASRPRIANTGELFF.

The CDR3, as DNA: TGCGCCAGCAGCAAACTAGCCGGAGGGAAGCAGTTCTTC. Its translation: CASSKLAGGKQFF. The rearrangement joins TRBV4-1 to TRBJ2-1; tentative D call: TRBD2 (6 bases). V gave up 5 bases and J gave up 11 bases, with 16 bases separating them. The CDR3 covers 13 residues. Germline assignment: CDR1 MGHRA and CDR2 YSYEKL.

V is TRBV7-8 and J is TRBJ2-3; TRBD2 matches 9 bases. V shed 4 bases and J 0 bases; nucleotides not matched to a gene: 5. From germline, CDR1 is SGHVS and CDR2 FQNEAQ. The CDR3 covers 16 residues. The CDR3 sequence: CASSSWTSVSTDTQYF. Written as DNA, the CDR3 is TGTGCCAGCAGCTCTTGGACTAGCGTAAGCACAGATACGCAGTATTTT.

The rearrangement links TRBV9 to TRBJ2-5, with D uncertain. Germline V gene lookup returns CDR1 SGDLS and CDR2 YYNGEE. CDR3 length: 14 amino acids. The V gene lost 0 bases and the J gene lost 5 bases, with 11 bases spanning the gap. The DNA of the CDR3 is TGTGCCAGCAGCGTAGGTGGTCTATCGGAGACCCAGTACTTC. It is translated as CASSVGGLSETQYF. Full variable domain (remainder filled in from reference TRBV9 and TRBJ2-5): DSGVTQTPKHLITATGQRVTLRCSPRSGDLSVYWYQQSLDQGLQFLIQYYNGEERAKGNILERFSAQQFPDLHSELNLSSLELGDSALYFCASSVGGLSETQYFGPGTRLLVL.

The chain is built from TRBV28 and TRBJ1-1; tentative D call: TRBD1 (5 bases). V dropped 3 bases and J dropped 5 bases, with 10 bases sitting between them. This CDR3 has 13 residues. Germline V gives CDR1 MDHEN, CDR2 SYDVKM. The CDR3 DNA reads TGTGCCAGCAGTTTGGGCAGGGATACTGAAGCTTTCTTT. Translation: CASSLGRDTEAFF.

The chain carries TRBV7-9 and TRBJ2-3, with D perhaps matching TRBD2 (6 bases). Germline V gene sequence: CDR1 SEHNR, CDR2 FQNEAQ (reference sequence). This CDR3 is built from 15 residues. The ends were cut back, 1 base at V and 6 bases at J, with 14 bases in the middle. CDR3 coding DNA: TGTGCCAGCAGCTTAGACGGGACTTCAGCGGATACGCAGTATTTT. Amino acid sequence: CASSLDGTSADTQYF.

The gene calls are TRBV11-2 and TRBJ2-3; unclear D gene. The germline gives CDR1 SGHAT, CDR2 FQNNGV. The CDR3 is made up of 13 amino acids. V was shortened by 0 bases and J by 6 bases, with 7 bases between the two germline ends. CDR3 sequence: CASSLDYSDTQYF. CDR3 nucleotide sequence: TGTGCCAGCAGCTTAGATTACAGCGATACGCAGTATTTT. Supplemented by reference TRBV11-2 and TRBJ2-3, the full variable domain reads EAGVAQSPRYKIIEKRQSVAFWCNPISGHATLYWYQQILGQGPKLLIQFQNNGVVDDSQLPKDRFSAERLKGVDSTLKIQPAKLEDSAVYLCASSLDYSDTQYFGPGTRLTVL.

By share, this clone counts as medium-sized (0.01 to 0.1%). The chain uses TRBV7-9 and TRBJ2-3; tentatively, D is TRBD2 (5 bases). This CDR3 contains 14 residues. Germline values: CDR1 SEHNR, CDR2 FQNEAQ (reference sequence). V lost 3 bases and J 5 bases, leaving 12 bases between the germline ends. The CDR3 bases are TGTGCCAGCAGCTTGTTAGCGTCTGGAGATACGCAGTATTTT. This codes for CASSLLASGDTQYF.

The rearrangement joins TRBV6-5 to TRBJ1-5; 8 nucleotides agree with TRBD1. Germline lookup yields CDR1 MNHEY and CDR2 SVGAGI. There are 15 residues in the CDR3. V was pared by 2 bases and J by 1 base, with 1 base of the junction left unmatched. CDR3 in amino acids: CASSYGQGSNQPQHF. The CDR3 DNA reads as TGTGCCAGCAGTTACGGACAGGGAAGCAATCAGCCCCAGCATTTT.

The chain carries TRBV5-4 and TRBJ2-1; D unresolved. CDR1 and CDR2 (germline): SGHNT, YYREEE (reference sequence). The CDR3 has 15 residues. V lost 5 bases to trimming and J lost 0 bases, with 12 bases between them. The CDR3 sequence: CASRLGYNSYNEQFF. The CDR3 DNA reads as TGTGCCAGCAGATTAGGCTACAACTCCTACAATGAGCAGTTCTTC.

This chain joins TRBV4-1 and TRBJ2-3, with unresolved D. The V end lost 2 bases, the J end lost 2 bases, and 8 bases lay between the germline ends. The CDR3 sequence is 14 residues long. Germline CDR1 reads MGHRA; CDR2 reads YSYEKL. DNA for the CDR3: TGCGCCAGCAGCCAACCCTTGAACACAGATACGCAGTATTTT. This encodes CASSQPLNTDTQYF.

V usage is TRBV4-1 and J usage is TRBJ1-4; 12 nucleotides align to TRBD1. The J segment lost 7 bases and the V segment lost 2 bases, leaving 8 bases of the junction unmatched. Germline lookup yields CDR1 MGHRA and CDR2 YSYEKL. There are 17 residues in the CDR3. The CDR3 DNA follows: TGCGCCAGCAGCCAAACGGGACAGGGGGCTCGGGGTGAAAAACTGTTTTTT. Translation gives CASSQTGQGARGEKLFF.

V is TRBV6-6 and J is TRBJ2-3, with 10 bases lining up with TRBD1. Unmatched junction bases numbered 7, after V lost 7 bases and J lost 3 bases. Germline-derived CDR1 and CDR2 are MNHNY and SVGAGI (reference sequence). The CDR3 consists of 15 residues. The CDR3 protein is CASTDRDRGTDTQYF. CDR3 nucleotide sequence: TGTGCCAGCACCGACCGGGACAGGGGAACAGATACGCAGTATTTT.

This chain joins TRBV28 and TRBJ2-5, with unresolved D. V gave up 1 base and J gave up 2 bases, with 8 bases separating them. Germline assignment: CDR1 MDHEN and CDR2 SYDVKM. The CDR3 is made up of 14 amino acids. The CDR3: CASSLSGWQETQYF. DNA of the CDR3: TGTGCCAGCAGTTTATCGGGTTGGCAAGAGACCCAGTACTTC.